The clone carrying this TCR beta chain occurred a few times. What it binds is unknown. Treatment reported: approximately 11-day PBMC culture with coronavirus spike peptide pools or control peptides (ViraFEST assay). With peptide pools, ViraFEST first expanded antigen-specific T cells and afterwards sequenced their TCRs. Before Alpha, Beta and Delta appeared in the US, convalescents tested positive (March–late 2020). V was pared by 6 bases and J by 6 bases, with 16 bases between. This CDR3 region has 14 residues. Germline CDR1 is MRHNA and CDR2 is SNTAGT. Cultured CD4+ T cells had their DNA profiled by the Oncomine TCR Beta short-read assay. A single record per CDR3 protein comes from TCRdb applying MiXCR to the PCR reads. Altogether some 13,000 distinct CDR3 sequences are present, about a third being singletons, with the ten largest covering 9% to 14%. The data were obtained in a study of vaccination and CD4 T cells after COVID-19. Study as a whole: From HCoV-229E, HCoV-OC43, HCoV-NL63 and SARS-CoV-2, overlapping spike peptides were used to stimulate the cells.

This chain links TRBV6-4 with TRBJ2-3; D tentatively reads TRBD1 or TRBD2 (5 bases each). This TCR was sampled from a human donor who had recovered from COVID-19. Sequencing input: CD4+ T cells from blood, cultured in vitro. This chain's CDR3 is CASRDRGPSDTQYF. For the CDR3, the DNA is TGTGCCAGCAGAGACAGAGGGCCTTCGGATACGCAGTATTTT.